These 32 T cell receptor beta chains came from one sample sequenced in a study of early T cells in non-severe SARS-CoV-2 infection. MiXCR was run by TCRdb on the 5' RACE reads, yielding one entry per CDR3 protein. The sample holds fewer than 45,000 distinct CDR3 sequences, almost 6% seen once. The specimen was whole blood. These receptor sequences come from an adult who was a healthcare worker with PCR-confirmed SARS-CoV-2 infection or an uninfected control (not recorded which).

This clonotype was counted many times. The CDR3 loop reads CASSLLALPYPGNTGELFF. Here the CDR3 DNA reads TGTGCCAGCAGCCTACTGGCCTTACCTTACCCGGGGAACACCGGGGAGCTGTTTTTT. The chain carries TRBV6-1 and TRBJ2-2; D is unresolved. Trimming removed 6 bases at V and 1 base at J, with 24 bases between. CDR3 length: 19 residues. Germline-derived CDR1 and CDR2 are MNHNS and SASEGT.

This clonotype was counted many times. J is TRBJ2-7 and V is TRBV12-3 or TRBV12-4; D remains unclear. This CDR3 comprises 11 residues. V dropped 8 bases and J dropped 4 bases, with 9 bases sitting between them. The CDR3, as DNA: TGTGCCAGCGGACGAATATACGAGCAGTACTTC. Translated, it gives CASGRIYEQYF.

This clonotype was picked up a small number of times. The rearrangement uses TRBV9 and TRBJ1-1; 8 nucleotides agree with TRBD1. V lost 1 base, J lost 8 bases, and 4 bases stayed unmatched. Germline loops: CDR1 SGDLS, CDR2 YYNGEE. The CDR3 is 13 residues long. CDR3 sequence reads: CASSVMGTGEAFF. The CDR3 nucleotides read TGTGCCAGCAGCGTAATGGGGACAGGCGAAGCTTTCTTT.

This clonotype was detected many times. The chain uses TRBV6-1 and TRBJ2-2; perhaps TRBD1 as D (7 bases). Germline V gives CDR1 MNHNS, CDR2 SASEGT. CDR3 size: 16 residues. The V and J ends lost 7 bases and 4 bases respectively, with 19 bases between them. DNA of the CDR3: TGTGCCAGCACTGTGACAGGGACTGTTGGCACCGGGGAGCTGTTTTTT. This codes for CASTVTGTVGTGELFF.

This clonotype has at least ten counts. V usage is TRBV11-2 and J usage is TRBJ2-1; the D gene is possibly TRBD1 (6 bases). The CDR3 totals 15 residues. CDR1 is SGHAT and CDR2 is FQNNGV in the germline V gene. V gave up 2 bases and J gave up 10 bases, with 18 bases separating them. In DNA form, the CDR3 reads TGTGCCAGCAGCTTAACCCCCGGGACACCGACCGAGCAGTTCTTC. Translation: CASSLTPGTPTEQFF. Together with reference TRBV11-2 and TRBJ2-1, the CDR3 gives the full variable domain: EAGVAQSPRYKIIEKRQSVAFWCNPISGHATLYWYQQILGQGPKLLIQFQNNGVVDDSQLPKDRFSAERLKGVDSTLKIQPAKLEDSAVYLCASSLTPGTPTEQFFGPGTRLTVL.

The sample holds many counts of this clonotype. J is TRBJ1-5 and V is TRBV6-1; D not certain. V lost 2 bases and J 1 base, leaving 12 bases between the germline ends. The CDR3 is 16 residues long. The germline V gene has CDR1 MNHNS and CDR2 SASEGT. In DNA, the CDR3 is TGTGCCAGCAGTGAATCTCTTAGCCGGAGCAATCAGCCCCAGCATTTT. Its translation: CASSESLSRSNQPQHF.

This clonotype was seen many times. The chain is built from TRBV29-1 and TRBJ2-1; 7 nucleotides line up with TRBD1. Per the germline V gene, CDR1 is SQVTM and CDR2 is ANQGSEA. This CDR3 has 14 amino acids. Trimming at V came to 4 bases and at J to 5 bases, leaving 8 bases not matched to a gene. DNA of the CDR3: TGCAGCGTTGTGGGACAGACCCGCGACAATGAGCAGTTCTTC. This encodes CSVVGQTRDNEQFF.

There are many counts of this clonotype. The rearrangement uses TRBV30 and TRBJ2-1; 12 bases line up with TRBD2. CDR1 and CDR2 (germline): GTSNPN, SVGIG (reference sequence). After removal of 4 bases from V and 10 bases from J, the junction contained 5 bases not matched to a gene. The CDR3 consists of 13 residues. For the CDR3, the DNA is TGTGCCTGGACTAGCGGGAGGGAATCGGAGCAGTTCTTC. Translated: CAWTSGRESEQFF.

Notes on this clonotype: A much larger clone lies a single base off, so this may be a read error. The V call is TRBV7-2, the J call TRBJ1-1; possible D gene TRBD1, 5 bases. Germline V lookup: CDR1 SGHTA, CDR2 FQGNSA. This CDR3 spans 16 amino acids. V dropped 2 bases and J dropped 4 bases, with 17 bases sitting between them. The CDR3 reads CASSLFGLQDVTEAFF. Here the CDR3 DNA reads TGTGCCAGCAGCTTATTTGGCCTACAGGATGTCACTGAAGCTTTCTTT. The full variable domain, its missing parts supplied by reference TRBV7-2 and TRBJ1-1, is GAGVSQSPSNKVTEKGKDVELRCDPISGHTALYWYRQSLGQGLEFLIYFQGNSAPDKSGLPSDRFSAERTGGSVSTLTIQRTQQEDSAVYLCASSLFGLQDVTEAFFGQGTRLTVV.

The rearrangement uses TRBV4-1 and TRBJ1-1, with 7 bases aligning to TRBD1. The CDR3 length is 16 residues. Germline CDR1 is MGHRA and CDR2 is YSYEKL. V lost 1 base and J lost 5; bases outside the gene matches: 10. The CDR3, as DNA: TGCGCCAGCAGCCAAGCGATAACAGGGGCGAAGACTGAAGCTTTCTTT. Residues: CASSQAITGAKTEAFF.

This clonotype has a handful of counts. The chain couples TRBV30 to TRBJ2-2; D is unclear. V was trimmed by 3 bases and J by 9 bases, leaving 8 bases between them. The CDR3 loop spans 11 amino acids. The germline V gene has CDR1 GTSNPN and CDR2 SVGIG (reference sequence). The CDR3 spells CAWSPTRELFF. The CDR3 DNA reads TGTGCCTGGAGCCCTACGAGGGAGCTGTTTTTT.

At least ten counts were recorded for this clonotype. No DNA is shown, since the ends of the CDR3 on it are uncertain; the CDR3 is the one TCRdb lists. This CDR3 reads CASSFLAGRAFF. V and J are TRBV12-3 or TRBV12-4 and TRBJ1-1; the table gives TRBD1 as D, unverified against the DNA. Termini included, the CDR3 measures 12 amino acids.

This clonotype was recorded at least ten times. The genes are TRBV11-1 and TRBJ2-3, with D maybe TRBD2 (5 bases). The CDR3 consists of 15 residues. CDR1 is SGHAT and CDR2 is FQDESV in the germline V gene (reference sequence). The V end lost 5 bases, the J end lost 1 base, and 13 bases lay between the germline ends. CDR3 sequence: CASSQKRMGTDTQYF. The CDR3 bases are TGTGCCAGCAGCCAAAAGCGGATGGGCACAGATACGCAGTATTTT.

In this sample, this clonotype turned up many times. The genes are TRBV11-2 and TRBJ2-1; no firm D call. Trimming removed 5 bases at V and 9 bases at J, with 11 bases between. The CDR3 covers 12 residues. Looked up from germline, CDR1 is SGHAT and CDR2 is FQNNGV. Written as DNA, the CDR3 is TGTGCCAGCAGCACCTCTATGGGTGAGCAGTTCTTC. The encoded protein is CASSTSMGEQFF.

Ten or more counts support this clonotype. The J gene is TRBJ2-2, the V gene TRBV11-2; D is perhaps TRBD2 (6 bases). The germline gives CDR1 SGHAT, CDR2 FQNNGV. V was cut by 5 bases and J by 3 bases, with 10 bases left in between. The CDR3 is made up of 14 amino acids. The CDR3 sequence is CASSRGYYTGELFF. The CDR3 coding sequence is TGTGCCAGCAGCCGGGGGTACTACACCGGGGAGCTGTTTTTT. The whole variable domain, remainder taken from reference TRBV11-2 and TRBJ2-2, is EAGVAQSPRYKIIEKRQSVAFWCNPISGHATLYWYQQILGQGPKLLIQFQNNGVVDDSQLPKDRFSAERLKGVDSTLKIQPAKLEDSAVYLCASSRGYYTGELFFGEGSRLTVL.

The rearrangement links TRBV6-6 to TRBJ1-2; D is ambiguous. Trimming took 6 bases from V and 0 from J, leaving 8 bases between them. Germline CDR1 and CDR2: MNHNY and SVGAGI (reference sequence). CDR3 length equals 13 residues. The CDR3: CASSLQTNYGYTF. CDR3 sequence (DNA): TGTGCCAGCAGCCTTCAAACTAACTATGGCTACACCTTC.

This clonotype was found many times. The J gene is TRBJ2-1, the V gene TRBV27; D is unclear. Per germline, CDR1 MNHEY and CDR2 SMNVEV (reference sequence). This CDR3 has 16 residues. V lost 0 bases to trimming and J lost 3 bases, with 12 bases between them. DNA for the CDR3: TGTGCCAGCAGTTTATCAGGGTCCATGGGCTACAATGAGCAGTTCTTC. Translating it yields CASSLSGSMGYNEQFF.

This clonotype was found many times. CDR3 sequence reads: CASRSHGGTPLHEQFF. For the CDR3, the DNA is TGTGCCAGCAGAAGCCACGGGGGGACACCCCTCCATGAGCAGTTCTTC. The chain combines TRBV6-2 or TRBV6-3 with TRBJ2-1, with D possibly TRBD2 on 7 matching bases. Deletions cut 6 bases from V and 8 bases from J, with 23 bases between. This CDR3 has 16 residues. CDR1 is MNHEY and CDR2 is SVGEGT in the germline V gene.

This clonotype was recorded at least ten times. The chain couples TRBV4-2 to TRBJ2-6; 7 nucleotides align to TRBD1. Germline V gives CDR1 LGHNA, CDR2 YNFKEQ. This CDR3 has 17 amino acids. Trimming removed 1 base from V and 0 bases from J; junction bases left unmatched: 3. The CDR3 spells CASSQVAGGSGANVLTF. The CDR3 region has the DNA TGTGCCAGCAGCCAAGTTGCAGGGGGCTCTGGGGCCAACGTCCTGACTTTC.

In this sample, this clonotype turned up many times. The V call is TRBV11-1, the J call TRBJ1-1, with D maybe TRBD1 (5 bases). Per germline, CDR1 SGHAT and CDR2 FQDESV (reference sequence). V was cut by 6 bases and J by 11 bases, with 22 bases left in between. The CDR3 is 14 residues long. Here the CDR3 reads CASSIRGSRREAFF. Here the CDR3 DNA reads TGTGCCAGCAGTATACGGGGCTCCAGAAGAGAGGCTTTCTTT.

This clonotype was counted ten times or more. This chain joins TRBV4-2 and TRBJ2-6, with D possibly matching TRBD1 (6 bases). The germline V gene has CDR1 LGHNA and CDR2 YNFKEQ. The CDR3 is 17 residues long. Trimming left V 5 bases short and J 0 bases short, with 14 bases between. This chain's CDR3 is CASSARQAFSGANVLTF. CDR3 nucleotide sequence: TGTGCCAGCAGCGCCCGACAGGCCTTCTCTGGGGCCAACGTCCTGACTTTC.

The chain links TRBV20-1 to TRBJ1-1; possible D gene TRBD1, 5 bases. The ends were cut back, 6 bases at V and 6 bases at J, with 17 bases in the middle. This CDR3 has 13 residues. Germline CDR1 reads DFQATT; CDR2 reads SNEGSKA (reference sequence). DNA for the CDR3: TGCAGTGCCACCTTCGGGGCTGCCTCTGAAGCTTTCTTT. This translates into CSATFGAASEAFF.

Ten or more counts support this clonotype. The V gene is TRBV2, the J gene TRBJ2-5; 10 bases are a match to TRBD2. CDR1 is SNHLY and CDR2 is FYNNEI in the germline V gene. The J segment lost 5 bases and the V segment lost 5 bases, leaving 8 bases of the junction unmatched. This CDR3 spans 15 amino acids. Written as DNA, the CDR3 is TGTGCCAGCAGTACTAGCGGGGTGACTCGGGAGACCCAGTACTTC. It codes for CASSTSGVTRETQYF.

There are many counts of this clonotype. The chain couples TRBV4-1 to TRBJ2-7; 11 bases map to TRBD2. The germline V gene encodes CDR1 MGHRA and CDR2 YSYEKL. After removal of 4 bases from V and 3 bases from J, the junction contained 14 bases not matched to a gene. This CDR3 spans 18 amino acids. The CDR3 DNA reads TGCGCCAGCAGCCCCATCCTAGCGGGAGGATCCGGGGGCTACGAGCAGTACTTC. Translation gives CASSPILAGGSGGYEQYF.

This clonotype ranks as medium-sized (0.01 to 0.1%). The rearrangement joins TRBV20-1 to TRBJ2-1; maybe TRBD2 (7 bases). V was pared by 1 base and J by 6 bases, with 19 bases between. The CDR3 length is 16 residues. CDR1 and CDR2 (germline): DFQATT, SNEGSKA (reference sequence). The CDR3 loop reads CSARAPSGRGLNEQFF. CDR3 DNA sequence: TGCAGTGCTAGAGCCCCCTCAGGGCGGGGGCTCAATGAGCAGTTCTTC.

This clonotype was detected many times. The chain recombines TRBV29-1 with TRBJ1-1; 7 nucleotides align to TRBD1. The CDR3 is 14 amino acids. In germline, CDR1 is SQVTM, CDR2 ANQGSEA. The junction had 10 bases not matched to a gene; V was cut back by 7 bases and J by 2 bases. This CDR3 is CSAYGGGANTEAFF. CDR3 sequence (DNA): TGCAGCGCTTATGGAGGGGGCGCAAACACTGAAGCTTTCTTT.

The chain combines TRBV27 with TRBJ2-1, with 12 bases that match TRBD2. V shed 2 bases and J 6 bases; nucleotides not matched to a gene: 2. CDR1 is MNHEY, CDR2 SMNVEV, per germline (reference sequence). The CDR3 consists of 15 residues. The CDR3 spells CASSLGLAGSNEQFF. CDR3 sequence (DNA): TGTGCCAGCAGTTTAGGACTAGCGGGAAGCAATGAGCAGTTCTTC.

This clonotype has a count of ten or more. The V gene is TRBV7-2, the J gene TRBJ2-4; D is unresolved. From germline, CDR1 is SGHTA and CDR2 FQGNSA. The CDR3 consists of 12 residues. The V gene lost 5 bases and the J gene lost 9 bases, with 11 bases spanning the gap. The CDR3 DNA reads as TGTGCCAGCAGCGTAGGCGATACCATTCAGTACTTC. Amino acid sequence: CASSVGDTIQYF.

This clonotype was picked up many times. V and J are TRBV6-2 or TRBV6-3 and TRBJ1-1, with D possibly matching TRBD1 (6 bases). This CDR3 is built from 15 residues. The V gene lost 6 bases and the J gene lost 3 bases, with 17 bases spanning the gap. Germline V CDR1 and CDR2: MNHEY, SVGEGT. In DNA form, the CDR3 reads TGTGCCAGCAGCCTAGGCCGGGGGCTGGACACTGAAGCTTTCTTT. Its translation is CASSLGRGLDTEAFF.

This clonotype appeared many times. The rearrangement links TRBV27 to TRBJ1-4; 8 nucleotides agree with TRBD1. With 6 bases clipped from V and 5 bases from J, the junction kept 5 bases outside the gene matches. The CDR3 contains 14 residues. Germline V lookup: CDR1 MNHEY, CDR2 SMNVEV (reference sequence). As DNA, the CDR3 is TGTGCCAGCAGCTCGCAGGGGGCAAATGAAAAACTGTTTTTT. It translates to CASSSQGANEKLFF.

This clonotype was detected ten times or more. This sequence joins TRBV30 and TRBJ1-2; D possibly corresponds to TRBD1 (5 bases). Germline V gene data show CDR1 as GTSNPN and CDR2 as SVGIG (reference sequence). This CDR3 contains 13 residues. The ends were cut back, 4 bases at V and 8 bases at J, with 17 bases in the middle. CDR3 protein: CAWKYGAQSGYTF. The CDR3 coding sequence is TGTGCCTGGAAGTACGGGGCGCAGAGCGGCTACACCTTC.

This clonotype was counted many times. The V and J genes are TRBV13 and TRBJ1-4; D remains ambiguous. The germline gives CDR1 PRHDT, CDR2 FYEKMQ (reference sequence). This CDR3 region has 12 residues. The ends were cut back, 0 bases at V and 7 bases at J, with 3 bases in the middle. CDR3 DNA sequence: TGTGCCAGCAGCTTAGGCGGTGAAAAACTGTTTTTT. This sequence encodes CASSLGGEKLFF. Together with reference TRBV13 and TRBJ1-4, the CDR3 gives the full variable domain: AAGVIQSPRHLIKEKRETATLKCYPIPRHDTVYWYQQGPGQDPQFLISFYEKMQSDKGSIPDRFSAQQFSDYHSELNMSSLELGDSALYFCASSLGGEKLFFGSGTQLSVL.